A single sample is the source of the 22 T cell receptor beta chains below, sequenced in a study of T-cell memory formation after mild COVID-19 (dated by TCRdb to 2020 to 2022). Preparation of the library involved 5' RACE. Sequencing used an Illumina NovaSeq 6000. TCRdb ran its own pipeline on the public reads, namely fastp trimming at Q25 and MiXCR clone calling, and kept in-frame beta chains. Each CDR3 protein appears once, grouped with its most common genes and DNA. The sample profile shows approximately 240,000 distinct CDR3 sequences; over 15% of them were found once. The ten biggest clones cover approximately 3.5% of the sample. The sequenced material came from PBMCs or a T cell subset sorted from them (not recorded which). These receptors were taken from a young man who had mild COVID-19 (a few samples of this study predate the infection). The sample titles of this study are shuffled in the database, so cell type and time point are left out; the donor was told from shared clones.

This clonotype has a handful of counts. The chain is built from TRBV7-8 and TRBJ1-5; TRBD1 is a possible D gene (6 bases). The CDR3 loop spans 14 amino acids. Germline CDR1 reads SGHVS; CDR2 reads FQNEAQ. Trimming cost V 5 bases and J 5 bases, with 13 bases left between them. For the CDR3, the DNA is TGTGCCAGCAGCCCCATCCACAGGGATCAGCCCCAGCATTTT. It encodes CASSPIHRDQPQHF.

V usage is TRBV10-3 and J usage is TRBJ2-3, with D perhaps being TRBD1 or TRBD2 (5 bases each). The germline V gene encodes CDR1 ENHRY and CDR2 SYGVKD. The V gene lost 0 bases and the J gene lost 6 bases, with 13 bases spanning the gap. There are 15 residues in the CDR3. The CDR3 DNA is TGTGCCATCAGTGAGTCTCGGGGACCCGGGGATACGCAGTATTTT. Protein product: CAISESRGPGDTQYF.

The table lists this clonotype with a few counts. This chain uses TRBV7-2 with TRBJ2-3, with 8 bases fitting TRBD2. The V gene's germline CDR1 is SGHTA and CDR2 FQGNSA. The CDR3 sequence is 15 residues long. J gave up 4 bases and V 5 bases, and 8 bases lay outside the gene matches. Here the CDR3 DNA reads TGTGCCAGCAGCACGGGACTAGGTAGCCCAGATACGCAGTATTTT. It yields the protein CASSTGLGSPDTQYF.

V and J are TRBV7-9 and TRBJ2-3; weak D call: TRBD2 (7 bases). Germline V CDR1 and CDR2: SEHNR, FQNEAQ (reference sequence). CDR3 size: 14 residues. With 5 bases removed from V and 4 bases from J, the gap between germline ends came to 13 bases. The CDR3 DNA follows: TGTGCCAGCAGCGTCGGGGGGCCCTCAGATACGCAGTATTTT. This codes for CASSVGGPSDTQYF.

J is TRBJ2-1 and V is TRBV7-2, with 16 bases identical to TRBD2. Trimming removed 5 bases from V and 15 bases from J; junction bases left unmatched: 10. CDR3 length: 15 residues. Germline V CDR1 and CDR2: SGHTA, FQGNSA. The CDR3 sequence is CASSVSGTSGGAGFF. The DNA for the CDR3 is TGTGCCAGCAGCGTCTCCGGGACTAGCGGGGGGGCGGGGTTCTTC.

The V gene is TRBV4-3, the J gene TRBJ2-7; perhaps TRBD2 as D (5 bases). V was cut by 0 bases and J by 2 bases, with 11 bases left in between. CDR3 length: 15 amino acids. Germline V lookup: CDR1 LGHNA, CDR2 YSLEER. The CDR3 region has the DNA TGCGCCAGCAGCCAAGAGGGGAGAGGTCCCTACGAGCAGTACTTC. It translates to CASSQEGRGPYEQYF.

This clonotype turned up a few times. CDR3 amino acids: CASSEQGGTDTQYF. In DNA form, the CDR3 reads TGTGCCAGCAGTGAACAGGGTGGCACAGATACGCAGTATTTT. The V and J genes are TRBV6-1 and TRBJ2-3; tentative D call: TRBD1 (5 bases). The CDR3 totals 14 residues. The germline V gene encodes CDR1 MNHNS and CDR2 SASEGT. The V gene lost 2 bases and the J gene lost 1 base, with 7 bases spanning the gap.

The chain combines TRBV11-2 with TRBJ1-4; 9 nucleotides line up with TRBD1. Per the germline V gene, CDR1 is SGHAT and CDR2 is FQNNGV. The CDR3 sequence is 17 residues long. Trimming cost V 0 bases and J 5 bases; bases outside gene matches: 7. The CDR3 nucleotides read TGTGCCAGCAGCTTAGAGGGAATTACAGGGGGCAATGAAAAACTGTTTTTT. This codes for CASSLEGITGGNEKLFF. The full variable domain, with the rest looked up from reference TRBV11-2 and TRBJ1-4, is EAGVAQSPRYKIIEKRQSVAFWCNPISGHATLYWYQQILGQGPKLLIQFQNNGVVDDSQLPKDRFSAERLKGVDSTLKIQPAKLEDSAVYLCASSLEGITGGNEKLFFGSGTQLSVL.

This clonotype was seen only a few times. The CDR3 coding sequence is TGTGCCAGCAGTTACTCGACTGAGGACGGGGAGCTGTTTTTT. Encoded protein: CASSYSTEDGELFF. The chain recombines TRBV6-6 with TRBJ2-2; D remains unclear. CDR3 size: 14 residues. Germline lookup yields CDR1 MNHNY and CDR2 SVGAGI (reference sequence). V was trimmed by 0 bases and J by 7 bases, leaving 9 bases between them.

The rearrangement uses TRBV5-6 and TRBJ2-3, with TRBD1 as a possible D gene (5 bases). This CDR3 has 15 amino acids. Trimming removed 4 bases at V and 0 bases at J, with 12 bases between. Germline V gene lookup returns CDR1 SGHDT and CDR2 YYEEEE. CDR3 nucleotide sequence: TGTGCCAGCAGCCTGGGGCTTTCTAGCACAGATACGCAGTATTTT. As protein: CASSLGLSSTDTQYF.

This clonotype was counted between two and nine times. The DNA for the CDR3 is TGCAGTGCTCTCTACGGGGGCTACACCTTC. Its translation is CSALYGGYTF. V and J are TRBV20-1 and TRBJ1-2; D remains unclear. Trimming cost V 5 bases and J 8 bases, with 9 bases left between them. Germline V gene sequence: CDR1 DFQATT, CDR2 SNEGSKA (reference sequence). This CDR3 region has 10 residues.

The sample holds a few counts of this clonotype. The chain links TRBV12-3 or TRBV12-4 to TRBJ2-3; possibly TRBD1 or TRBD2 for D (5 bases each). The CDR3 spans 15 residues. V was clipped by 7 bases and J by 0 bases, with 14 bases between them. The CDR3 DNA is TGTGCCAGCATCGCGAGAGGGACCAGCACAGATACGCAGTATTTT. Protein product: CASIARGTSTDTQYF.

The chain is built from TRBV6-6 and TRBJ1-2; D gene uncertain. CDR1 MNHNY and CDR2 SVGAGI come from the germline V gene (reference sequence). The V and J ends lost 11 bases and 2 bases respectively, with 15 bases between them. The CDR3 runs 13 residues. The CDR3 region has the DNA TGTGCCGCCTTCCTCCGGCAAAACTATGGCTACACCTTC. Translating it yields CAAFLRQNYGYTF.

The chain combines TRBV5-1 with TRBJ2-1; the match to TRBD1 covers 10 bases. CDR1 SGHRS and CDR2 YFSETQ come from the germline V gene. This CDR3 region has 18 residues. The V and J ends lost 5 bases and 6 bases, in that order; junction bases with no gene match: 17. The CDR3 loop is CASRTGTGVLRRLNEQFF. Here the CDR3 DNA reads TGCGCCAGCAGGACCGGGACAGGGGTTCTCAGACGACTCAATGAGCAGTTCTTC.

This clonotype was found a few times. The V call is TRBV5-1, the J call TRBJ2-5; 8 nucleotides agree with TRBD1. Germline V gene data show CDR1 as SGHRS and CDR2 as YFSETQ. This CDR3 has 15 residues. The V segment lost 4 bases and the J segment 4 bases; nucleotides outside the gene matches: 9. CDR3 sequence reads: CASSTYRGVAETQYF. The CDR3 DNA follows: TGCGCCAGCAGCACTTACAGGGGGGTCGCAGAGACCCAGTACTTC.

The chain couples TRBV20-1 to TRBJ2-7; D unresolved. Trimming stripped 3 bases from V and 5 bases from J, with 5 bases between. CDR1 and CDR2 (germline): DFQATT, SNEGSKA (reference sequence). The CDR3 runs to 10 residues. The CDR3 DNA reads TGCAGTGCTAGGTATGACGAGCAGTACTTC. Translated: CSARYDEQYF.

The gene calls are TRBV11-2 and TRBJ2-6; D unresolved. V lost 10 bases, J lost 4 bases, and 2 bases lay in between. The CDR3 is made up of 10 amino acids. Germline V gene data show CDR1 as SGHAT and CDR2 as FQNNGV. DNA for the CDR3: TGTGCCACCGGGGCCAACGTCCTGACTTTC. Amino acids: CATGANVLTF. The variable domain in full, completed from reference TRBV11-2 and TRBJ2-6, reads EAGVAQSPRYKIIEKRQSVAFWCNPISGHATLYWYQQILGQGPKLLIQFQNNGVVDDSQLPKDRFSAERLKGVDSTLKIQPAKLEDSAVYLCATGANVLTFGAGSRLTVL.

V gene TRBV6-2 or TRBV6-3 combines with J gene TRBJ2-7, with D possibly TRBD2 on 5 matching bases. V shed 6 bases and J shed 4 bases, with 10 bases lying between them. This CDR3 is 12 amino acids long. CDR1 and CDR2 (germline): MNHEY, SVGEGT. The CDR3 loop is CASSRDLYEQYV. For the CDR3, the DNA is TGTGCCAGCAGCCGGGATTTGTACGAGCAGTACGTC.

This clonotype was seen at least ten times. The genes are TRBV5-1 and TRBJ1-1; 7 bases map to TRBD1. Looked up from germline, CDR1 is SGHRS and CDR2 is YFSETQ. V shed 2 bases, J shed 0 bases, and the junction held 13 bases outside the gene matches. CDR3 length equals 18 residues. The CDR3 nucleotides read TGCGCCAGCAGCTTTTCCCGGACAGGAACCCTTATGAACACTGAAGCTTTCTTT. It encodes CASSFSRTGTLMNTEAFF. Looking up the rest from reference TRBV5-1 and TRBJ1-1 gives the full variable domain: KAGVTQTPRYLIKTRGQQVTLSCSPISGHRSVSWYQQTPGQGLQFLFEYFSETQRNKGNFPGRFSGRQFSNSRSEMNVSTLELGDSALYLCASSFSRTGTLMNTEAFFGQGTRLTVV.

This clonotype turned up a few times. The chain couples TRBV7-9 to TRBJ1-1; D remains ambiguous. This CDR3 contains 14 residues. V was clipped by 2 bases and J by 0 bases, with 7 bases between them. CDR1 is SEHNR, CDR2 FQNEAQ, per germline (reference sequence). The CDR3 here is CASSLYGVNTEAFF. The CDR3 DNA follows: TGTGCCAGCAGCTTATACGGGGTGAACACTGAAGCTTTCTTT.

As for this clonotype: At one of its ends the junction is not consistent with the germline gene, which may arise from a read error. Written as DNA, the CDR3 is TGTGCCACCAGTGCCTCAGCCCGGGACCCGGATAACTATGGCTACACATTC. As protein: CATSASARDPDNYGYTF. J is TRBJ1-2 and V is TRBV24-1; D might be TRBD1 (5 bases). The CDR3 is made up of 17 amino acids. Germline CDR1 is KGHDR and CDR2 is SFDVKD.

The CDR3, as DNA: TGTGCCAGCAGCGTAGAATCCGTCTCGAGTGGATATTATCTAGCCCTCCACTTT. Encoded protein: CASSVESVSSGYYLALHF. The J gene is TRBJ1-6, the V gene TRBV9, with D unresolved. V lost 0 bases to trimming and J lost 14 bases, with 27 bases between them. The CDR3 runs 18 residues. CDR1 is SGDLS and CDR2 is YYNGEE in the germline V gene.